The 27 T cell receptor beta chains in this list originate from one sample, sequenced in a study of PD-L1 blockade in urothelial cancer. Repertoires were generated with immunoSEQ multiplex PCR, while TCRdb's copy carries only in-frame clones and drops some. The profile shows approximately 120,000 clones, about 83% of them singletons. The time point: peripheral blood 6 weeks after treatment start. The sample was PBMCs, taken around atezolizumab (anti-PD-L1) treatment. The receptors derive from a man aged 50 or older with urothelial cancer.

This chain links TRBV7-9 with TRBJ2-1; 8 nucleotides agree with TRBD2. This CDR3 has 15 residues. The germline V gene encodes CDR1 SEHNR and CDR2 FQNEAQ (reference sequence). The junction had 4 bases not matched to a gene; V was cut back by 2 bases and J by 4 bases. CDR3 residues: CASSLTREAYNEQFF. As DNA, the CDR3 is TGTGCCAGCAGCTTAACGCGGGAGGCGTACAATGAGCAGTTCTTC.

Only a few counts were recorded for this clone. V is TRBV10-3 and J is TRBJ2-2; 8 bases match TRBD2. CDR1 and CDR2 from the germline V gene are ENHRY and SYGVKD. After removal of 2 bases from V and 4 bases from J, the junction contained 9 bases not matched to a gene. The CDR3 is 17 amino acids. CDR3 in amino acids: CAISERAGGTSTGELFF. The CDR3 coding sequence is TGTGCCATCAGTGAGCGTGCGGGAGGCACCAGCACCGGGGAGCTGTTTTTT.

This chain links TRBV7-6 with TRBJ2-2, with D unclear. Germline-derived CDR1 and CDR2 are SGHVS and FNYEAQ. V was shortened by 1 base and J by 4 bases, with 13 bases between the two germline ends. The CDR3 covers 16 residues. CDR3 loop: CASSLVAMVSTGELFF. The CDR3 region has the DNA TGTGCCAGCAGCTTAGTTGCGATGGTTAGCACCGGGGAGCTGTTTTTT. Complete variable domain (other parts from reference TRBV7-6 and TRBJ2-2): GAGVSQSPRYKVTKRGQDVALRCDPISGHVSLYWYRQALGQGPEFLTYFNYEAQQDKSGLPNDRFSAERPEGSISTLTIQRTEQRDSAMYRCASSLVAMVSTGELFFGEGSRLTVL.

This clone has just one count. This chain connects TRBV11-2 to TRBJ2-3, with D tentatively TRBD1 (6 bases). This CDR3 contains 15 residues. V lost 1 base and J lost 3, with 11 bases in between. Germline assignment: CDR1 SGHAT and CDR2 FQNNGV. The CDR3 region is CASSLVMRGTDTQYF. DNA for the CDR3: TGTGCCAGCAGCTTAGTGATGAGGGGGACAGATACGCAGTATTTT.

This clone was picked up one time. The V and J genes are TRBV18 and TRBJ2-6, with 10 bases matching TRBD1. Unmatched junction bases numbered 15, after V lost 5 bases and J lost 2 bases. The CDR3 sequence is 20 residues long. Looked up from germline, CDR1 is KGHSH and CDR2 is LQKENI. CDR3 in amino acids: CASSATTGTGVLPGANVLTF. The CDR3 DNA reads TGTGCCAGCTCAGCAACTACCGGGACAGGGGTGTTACCTGGGGCCAACGTCCTGACTTTC.

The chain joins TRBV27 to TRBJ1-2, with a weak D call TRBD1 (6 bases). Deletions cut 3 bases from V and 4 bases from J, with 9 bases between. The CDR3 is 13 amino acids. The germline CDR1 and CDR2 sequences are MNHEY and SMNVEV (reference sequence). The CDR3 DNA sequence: TGTGCCAGCAGTTTCAGGGGAGCCTATGGCTACACCTTC. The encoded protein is CASSFRGAYGYTF.

The CDR3 coding sequence is TGTGCCAGCAGCCCCCTGACCAGGGGCCATGAGCAGTTCTTC. This translates into CASSPLTRGHEQFF. The V call is TRBV4-2, the J call TRBJ2-1; the D gene is possibly TRBD1 (6 bases). The CDR3 has 14 amino acids. V lost 4 bases to trimming and J lost 8 bases, with 15 bases between them. Germline assignment: CDR1 LGHNA and CDR2 YNFKEQ.

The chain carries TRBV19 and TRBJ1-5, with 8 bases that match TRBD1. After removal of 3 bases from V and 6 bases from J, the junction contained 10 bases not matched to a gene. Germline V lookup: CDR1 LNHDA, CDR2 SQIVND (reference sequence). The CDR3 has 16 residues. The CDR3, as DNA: TGTGCCAGTAGTATTATGGGACAGGATCGTCGTCAGCCCCAGCATTTT. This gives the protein CASSIMGQDRRQPQHF.

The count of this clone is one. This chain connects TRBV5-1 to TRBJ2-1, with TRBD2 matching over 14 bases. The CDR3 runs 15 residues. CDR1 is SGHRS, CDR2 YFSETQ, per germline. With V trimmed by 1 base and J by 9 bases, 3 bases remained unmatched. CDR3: CASSLIGLAGGEQFF. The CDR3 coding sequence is TGCGCCAGCAGCTTGATCGGACTAGCGGGAGGTGAGCAGTTCTTC.

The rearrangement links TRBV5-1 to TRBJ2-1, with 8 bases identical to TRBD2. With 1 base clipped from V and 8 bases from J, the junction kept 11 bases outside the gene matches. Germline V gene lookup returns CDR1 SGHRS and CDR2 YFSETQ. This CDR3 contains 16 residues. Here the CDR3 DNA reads TGCGCCAGCAGCTTGATCCCGAGCGGGAGCGGGGATGAGCAGTTCTTC. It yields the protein CASSLIPSGSGDEQFF.

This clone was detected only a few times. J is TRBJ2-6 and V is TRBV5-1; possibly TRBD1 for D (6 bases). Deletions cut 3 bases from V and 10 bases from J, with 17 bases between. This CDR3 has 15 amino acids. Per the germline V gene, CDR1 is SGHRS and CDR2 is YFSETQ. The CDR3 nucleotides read TGCGCCAGCAGCTGGGGACAACCGGGCGGAAACGTCCTGACTTTC. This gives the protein CASSWGQPGGNVLTF.

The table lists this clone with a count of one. The CDR3 spells CASSSLSLNTEAFF. CDR3 nucleotide sequence: TGTGCCAGCAGCTCCCTGTCCTTAAACACTGAAGCTTTCTTT. The rearrangement links TRBV14 to TRBJ1-1; D gene unclear. Germline V lookup: CDR1 SGHDN, CDR2 FVKESK. V lost 5 bases, J lost 2 bases, and 12 bases lay in between. There are 14 residues in the CDR3.

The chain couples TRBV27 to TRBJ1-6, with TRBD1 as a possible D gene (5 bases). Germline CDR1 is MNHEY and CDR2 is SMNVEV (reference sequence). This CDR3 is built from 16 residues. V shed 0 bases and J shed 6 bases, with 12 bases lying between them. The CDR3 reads CASSLSGTGVNSPLHF. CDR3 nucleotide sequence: TGTGCCAGCAGTTTATCTGGGACGGGGGTTAATTCACCCCTCCACTTT.

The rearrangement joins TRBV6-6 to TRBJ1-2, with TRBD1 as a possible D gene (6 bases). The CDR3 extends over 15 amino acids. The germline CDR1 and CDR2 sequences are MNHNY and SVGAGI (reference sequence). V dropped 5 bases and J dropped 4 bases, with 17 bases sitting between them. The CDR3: CASSRGRGFSYGYTF. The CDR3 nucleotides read TGTGCCAGCAGTCGGGGCAGGGGCTTCTCCTATGGCTACACCTTC.

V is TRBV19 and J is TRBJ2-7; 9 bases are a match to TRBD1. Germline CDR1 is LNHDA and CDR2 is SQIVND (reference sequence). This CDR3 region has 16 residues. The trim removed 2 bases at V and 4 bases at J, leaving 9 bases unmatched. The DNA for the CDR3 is TGTGCCAGTAGTATAACGGGGAACAGGGGGCTGTACGAGCAGTACTTC. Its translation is CASSITGNRGLYEQYF.

The chain's CDR3 is CASSTVRATDTQYF. CDR3 DNA: TGTGCCAGCAGCACCGTCAGGGCCACAGATACGCAGTATTTT. The chain is built from TRBV6-1 and TRBJ2-3; weak D call: TRBD1 (5 bases). This CDR3 region has 14 residues. Trimming took 6 bases from V and 2 from J, leaving 12 bases between them. Germline values: CDR1 MNHNS, CDR2 SASEGT.

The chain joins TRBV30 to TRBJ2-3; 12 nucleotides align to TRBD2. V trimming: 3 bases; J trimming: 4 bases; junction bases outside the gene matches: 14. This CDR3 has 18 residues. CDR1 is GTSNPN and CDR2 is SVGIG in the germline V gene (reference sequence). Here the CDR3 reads CAWSPPGLAGEGPDTQYF. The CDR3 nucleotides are TGTGCCTGGAGCCCTCCGGGACTAGCGGGCGAGGGACCAGATACGCAGTATTTT.

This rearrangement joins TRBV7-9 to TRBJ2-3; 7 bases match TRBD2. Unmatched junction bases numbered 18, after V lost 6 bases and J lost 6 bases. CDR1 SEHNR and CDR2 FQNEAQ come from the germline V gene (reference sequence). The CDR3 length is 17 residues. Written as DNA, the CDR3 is TGTGCCAGCAGGCGGGGGTCTTCCCTATCCCCTGCTGATACGCAGTATTTT. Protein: CASRRGSSLSPADTQYF.

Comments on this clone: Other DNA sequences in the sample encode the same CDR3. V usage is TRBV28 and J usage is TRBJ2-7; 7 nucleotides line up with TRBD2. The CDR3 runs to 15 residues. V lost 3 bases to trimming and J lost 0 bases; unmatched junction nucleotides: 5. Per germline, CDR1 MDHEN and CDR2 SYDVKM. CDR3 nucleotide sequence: TGTGCCAGCAGTTTGGCGGGAGTTAGCTCCTACGAGCAGTACTTC. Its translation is CASSLAGVSSYEQYF.

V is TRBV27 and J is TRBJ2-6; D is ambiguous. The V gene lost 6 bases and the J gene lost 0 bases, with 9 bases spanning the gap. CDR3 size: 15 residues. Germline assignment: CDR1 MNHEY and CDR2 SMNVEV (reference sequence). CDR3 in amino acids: CASSPRSSGANVLTF. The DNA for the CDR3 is TGTGCCAGCAGCCCGCGGTCCTCTGGGGCCAACGTCCTGACTTTC. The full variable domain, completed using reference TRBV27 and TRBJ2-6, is EAQVTQNPRYLITVTGKKLTVTCSQNMNHEYMSWYRQDPGLGLRQIYYSMNVEVTDKGDVPEGYKVSRKEKRNFPLILESPSPNQTSLYFCASSPRSSGANVLTFGAGSRLTVL.

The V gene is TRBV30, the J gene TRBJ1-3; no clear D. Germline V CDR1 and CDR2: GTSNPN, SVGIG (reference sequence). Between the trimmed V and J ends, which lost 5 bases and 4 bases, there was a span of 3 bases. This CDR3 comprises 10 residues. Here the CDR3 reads CAWQGNTIYF. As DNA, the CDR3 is TGTGCCTGGCAGGGAAACACCATATATTTT.

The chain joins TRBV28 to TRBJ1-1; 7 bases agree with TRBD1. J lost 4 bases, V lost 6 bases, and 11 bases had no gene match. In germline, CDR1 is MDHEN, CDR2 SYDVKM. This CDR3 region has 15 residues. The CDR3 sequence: CASSRRTGRGTEAFF. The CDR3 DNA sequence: TGTGCCAGCAGCAGGCGGACAGGAAGAGGCACTGAAGCTTTCTTT. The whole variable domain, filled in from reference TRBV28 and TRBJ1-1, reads DVKVTQSSRYLVKRTGEKVFLECVQDMDHENMFWYRQDPGLGLRLIYFSYDVKMKEKGDIPEGYSVSREKKERFSLILESASTNQTSMYLCASSRRTGRGTEAFFGQGTRLTVV.

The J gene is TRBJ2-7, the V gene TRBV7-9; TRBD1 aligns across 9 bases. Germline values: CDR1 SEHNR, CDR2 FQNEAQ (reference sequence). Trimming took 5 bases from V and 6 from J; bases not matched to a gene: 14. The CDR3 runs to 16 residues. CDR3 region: CASSPPGTGPLSEQYF. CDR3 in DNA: TGTGCCAGCAGCCCCCCAGGGACAGGGCCTTTATCCGAGCAGTACTTC. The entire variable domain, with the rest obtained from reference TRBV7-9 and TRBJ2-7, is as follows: DTGVSQNPRHKITKRGQNVTFRCDPISEHNRLYWYRQTLGQGPEFLTYFQNEAQLEKSRLLSDRFSAERPKGSFSTLEIQRTEQGDSAMYLCASSPPGTGPLSEQYFGPGTRLTVT.

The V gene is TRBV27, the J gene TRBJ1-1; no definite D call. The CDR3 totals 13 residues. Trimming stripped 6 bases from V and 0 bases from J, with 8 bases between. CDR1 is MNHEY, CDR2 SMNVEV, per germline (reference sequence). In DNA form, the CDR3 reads TGTGCCAGCAGGTCGGGGATGAACACTGAAGCTTTCTTT. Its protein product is CASRSGMNTEAFF.

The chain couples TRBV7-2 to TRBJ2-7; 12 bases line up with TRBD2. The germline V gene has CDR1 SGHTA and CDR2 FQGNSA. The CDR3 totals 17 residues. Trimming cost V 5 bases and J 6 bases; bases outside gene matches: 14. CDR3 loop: CASSPRLAGVKATEQYF. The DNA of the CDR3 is TGTGCCAGCAGCCCCCGACTAGCGGGAGTGAAGGCTACCGAGCAGTACTTC.

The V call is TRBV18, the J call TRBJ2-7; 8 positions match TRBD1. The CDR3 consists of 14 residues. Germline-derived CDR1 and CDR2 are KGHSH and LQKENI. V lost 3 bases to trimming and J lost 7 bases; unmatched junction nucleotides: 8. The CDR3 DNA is TGTGCCAGCTCACCGGTTCAGGGGGCGCGTGAGCAGTACTTC. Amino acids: CASSPVQGAREQYF.

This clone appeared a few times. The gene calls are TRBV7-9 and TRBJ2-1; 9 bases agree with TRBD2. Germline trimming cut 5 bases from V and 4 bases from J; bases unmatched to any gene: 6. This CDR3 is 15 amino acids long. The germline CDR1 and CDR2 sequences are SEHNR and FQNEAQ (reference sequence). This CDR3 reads CASSASGTTYNEQFF. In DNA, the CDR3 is TGTGCCAGCAGCGCTAGCGGGACAACGTACAATGAGCAGTTCTTC.